This T cell receptor (beta chain) stems from a study of blood T cell repertoires in COVID-19. Study details: In each case, the material was cDNA or gDNA derived from T cells, B-cell-depleted T cells, or PBMCs.

Per the original methods: Cell counts per sample came from amplifying reference gene primers. Using immunoSEQ multiplex PCR, the repertoire was profiled, and TCRdb retains in-frame clones only, with some absent. The D gene and trimming were derived from the DNA, and the V and J assignments and clone size from that table. The sample has 300,000 or so clones; 86% are singletons. There are 13 residues in the CDR3. The V end lost 5 bases, the J end lost 5 bases, and 12 bases lay between the germline ends. V is TRBV12-3 or TRBV12-4 and J is TRBJ1-2; D gene uncertain. This receptor was identified in a woman between 50 and 59 years old with acute or convalescent COVID-19. The specimen sequenced was peripheral blood. CDR3 in amino acids: CASSLMRVYGYTF. Written as DNA, the CDR3 is TGTGCCAGCAGTCTAATGAGGGTTTATGGCTACACCTTC.